This T cell receptor (beta chain) was sequenced for a study of blood T cell repertoires in COVID-19. Study details: Samples taken during acute and convalescent COVID-19 were collected in the United States, Italy and Spain. PBMCs, B-cell-depleted T cells, or T cells provided the cDNA or gDNA that made up the material.

Seattle cases were enrolled at active infection and followed longitudinally. This CDR3 has 14 amino acids. Germline V gene data show CDR1 as MNHEY and CDR2 as SMNVEV (reference sequence). Trimming cost V 6 bases and J 4 bases, with 15 bases left between them. Per the study methods: Nucleated cell number was recorded as an estimate derived from reference gene primer amplification. Here immunoSEQ multiplex PCR was the method, and the copy in TCRdb shows in-frame clones only, minus some. The DNA gave D and trimming, while V, J and clone size come from that table. Among roughly 200,000 clones listed, 86% were seen once.

This clonotype originated in a woman aged 45-65 years with COVID-19, enrolled during active disease. Specimen: peripheral blood. The rearrangement joins TRBV27 to TRBJ1-1; possible D gene TRBD1, 6 bases. This chain's CDR3 is CASSPTGLSTEAFF. The DNA for the CDR3 is TGTGCCAGCAGCCCTACAGGGTTGAGCACTGAAGCTTTCTTT.